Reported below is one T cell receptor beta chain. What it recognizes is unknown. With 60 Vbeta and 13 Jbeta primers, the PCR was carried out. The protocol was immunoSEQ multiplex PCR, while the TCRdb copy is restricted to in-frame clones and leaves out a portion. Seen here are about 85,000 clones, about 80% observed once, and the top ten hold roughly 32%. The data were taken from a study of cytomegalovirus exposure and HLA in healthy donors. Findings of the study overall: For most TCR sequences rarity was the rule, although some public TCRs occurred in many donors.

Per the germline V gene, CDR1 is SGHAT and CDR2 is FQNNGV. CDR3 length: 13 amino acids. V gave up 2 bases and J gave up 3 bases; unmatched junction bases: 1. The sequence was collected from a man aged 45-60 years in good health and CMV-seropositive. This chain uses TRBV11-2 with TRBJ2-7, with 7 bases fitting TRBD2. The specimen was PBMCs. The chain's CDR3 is CASSLTGGYEQYF. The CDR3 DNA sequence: TGTGCCAGCAGCTTAACGGGGGGCTACGAGCAGTACTTC.